A single sample is the source of the 22 T cell receptor beta chains below, sequenced in a study of human T cells and chemical hapten exposure. Each CDR3 protein is one row after TCRdb ran MiXCR on the RACE reads. The sample holds roughly 190,000 distinct CDR3 sequences; about 22% are singletons and the top ten take under 7%. Noted time point: patch test 1, 2 weeks after DPC sensitization. The treatment is: therapeutic diphenylcyclopropenone sensitization with weekly scalp DPC. The sequencing used whole blood, collected in connection with sensitization to the hapten diphenylcyclopropenone (DPC). These receptors were collected from a woman aged 45-65 years with alopecia areata. Some clones in this sample may be carry-over from other donors' samples.

There are a few counts of this clonotype. The rearrangement links TRBV20-1 to TRBJ2-7; 7 nucleotides agree with TRBD2. The CDR3 is 15 residues long. CDR1 and CDR2 from the germline V gene are DFQATT and SNEGSKA (reference sequence). V lost 0 bases and J lost 0; bases outside the gene matches: 5. In DNA, the CDR3 is TGCAGTGCTAGAGACCAGCGGGGAAGCTCCTACGAGCAGTACTTC. Translating it yields CSARDQRGSSYEQYF.

The rearrangement links TRBV7-9 to TRBJ1-5; no firm D call. The CDR3 extends over 13 amino acids. CDR1 is SEHNR and CDR2 is FQNEAQ in the germline V gene (reference sequence). V was shortened by 5 bases and J by 3 bases, with 8 bases between the two germline ends. The CDR3 DNA reads as TGTGCCAGCAGCCAACGACCCAATCAGCCCCAGCATTTT. Amino acid sequence: CASSQRPNQPQHF.

This clonotype appeared many times. The rearrangement uses TRBV20-1 and TRBJ2-5; the D gene is possibly TRBD1 (6 bases). Trimming cost V 6 bases and J 4 bases, with 12 bases left between them. Germline V gene lookup returns CDR1 DFQATT and CDR2 SNEGSKA (reference sequence). The CDR3 is 12 residues long. The CDR3 coding sequence is TGCAGTGCAGGCAGGGGACCAGAGACCCAGTACTTC. Residues: CSAGRGPETQYF.

The V call is TRBV12-3 or TRBV12-4, the J call TRBJ1-1; D is perhaps TRBD1 (5 bases). Trimming left V 7 bases short and J 4 bases short, with 13 bases between. This CDR3 is built from 13 residues. CDR3 protein: CASTLGGSTEAFF. Here the CDR3 DNA reads TGTGCCAGCACTCTTGGGGGGAGCACTGAAGCTTTCTTT.

In this sample, this clonotype turned up a few times. V is TRBV18 and J is TRBJ2-1; 9 bases agree with TRBD1. Losses at the gene ends were 3 bases for V and 12 bases for J; bases not matched to a gene: 3. The germline V gene has CDR1 KGHSH and CDR2 LQKENI. The CDR3 has 12 residues. The CDR3 region has the DNA TGTGCCAGCTCACCCGGACAGGGGTGGCAGTTCTTC. It specifies CASSPGQGWQFF. The whole variable domain, remainder taken from reference TRBV18 and TRBJ2-1, is NAGVMQNPRHLVRRRGQEARLRCSPMKGHSHVYWYRQLPEEGLKFMVYLQKENIIDESGMPKERFSAEFPKEGPSILRIQQVVRGDSAAYFCASSPGQGWQFFGPGTRLTVL.

This clonotype showed up just a few times. The chain joins TRBV29-1 to TRBJ2-1, with a weak D call TRBD1 (5 bases). V gave up 6 bases and J gave up 4 bases, with 19 bases separating them. The CDR3 loop spans 15 amino acids. Germline CDR1 and CDR2: SQVTM and ANQGSEA. The CDR3 DNA sequence: TGCAGCGTCCCCAGACAGAGCCAAGGATACAATGAGCAGTTCTTC. It translates to CSVPRQSQGYNEQFF.

CDR3 nucleotides: TGTGCCAGCTCACCACCGCAGGGAGAGGGAGGATACGAGCAGTACTTC. It codes for CASSPPQGEGGYEQYF. The rearrangement joins TRBV18 to TRBJ2-7; D perhaps matches TRBD2 (6 bases). Germline CDR1 is KGHSH and CDR2 is LQKENI. CDR3 length equals 16 residues. V lost 0 bases and J 4 bases, leaving 16 bases between the germline ends.

This clonotype was picked up a small number of times. The rearrangement links TRBV7-2 to TRBJ1-1; tentatively, D is TRBD1 (6 bases). Germline lookup yields CDR1 SGHTA and CDR2 FQGNSA. The CDR3 consists of 15 residues. V was clipped by 6 bases and J by 0 bases, with 14 bases between them. As DNA, the CDR3 is TGTGCCAGCAGTTCGCAGGGGAGTTTGAACACTGAAGCTTTCTTT. It codes for CASSSQGSLNTEAFF.

As regards this clonotype: An end of the junction differs from the germline gene, which may be a read error. V gene TRBV27 combines with J gene TRBJ1-5; maybe TRBD1 (5 bases). The CDR3 has 15 residues. Germline V CDR1 and CDR2: MNHEY, SMNVEV (reference sequence). The CDR3, as DNA: TGTGCCAGCAGTATATCCGGGACCTCTCATCAGCCCCAGCATTTT. This codes for CASSISGTSHQPQHF.

There are many counts of this clonotype. V gene TRBV11-2 combines with J gene TRBJ1-2; D uncertain. Germline CDR1 is SGHAT and CDR2 is FQNNGV. The CDR3 length is 12 residues. V shed 3 bases and J shed 7 bases, with 9 bases lying between them. The CDR3 sequence is CASSLQDSGYTF. The CDR3 nucleotides read TGTGCCAGCAGCTTGCAAGACTCTGGCTACACCTTC.

Many counts were recorded for this clonotype. The rearrangement uses TRBV20-1 and TRBJ2-1; 8 bases are a match to TRBD2. Germline V lookup: CDR1 DFQATT, CDR2 SNEGSKA (reference sequence). V trimming: 5 bases; J trimming: 9 bases; junction bases outside the gene matches: 15. The CDR3 is made up of 15 amino acids. For the CDR3, the DNA is TGCAGTGCTCCCGCCTTTGGTAGCGGGAAGGTTGAGCAGTTCTTC. It translates to CSAPAFGSGKVEQFF.

Only a few counts were recorded for this clonotype. The rearrangement links TRBV4-2 to TRBJ2-1, with TRBD2 as a possible D gene (5 bases). Germline V gene sequence: CDR1 LGHNA, CDR2 YNFKEQ. Trimming pared 0 bases from V and 10 bases from J, leaving 16 bases between. CDR3 length: 15 amino acids. CDR3 protein: CASSQEWAIPGEQFF. CDR3 nucleotide sequence: TGTGCCAGCAGCCAAGAATGGGCTATACCGGGGGAGCAGTTCTTC.

DNA of the CDR3: TGTGCCAGCAGCCCACCGGGACAGGGATCCTTGGGGAATGAGCAGTTCTTC. This translates into CASSPPGQGSLGNEQFF. This chain joins TRBV14 and TRBJ2-1; 9 positions agree with TRBD1. V trimming: 4 bases; J trimming: 7 bases; junction bases outside the gene matches: 14. CDR1 and CDR2 (germline): SGHDN, FVKESK. The CDR3 runs to 17 residues.

In this sample, this clonotype turned up many times. This sequence joins TRBV10-3 and TRBJ2-3; no clear D. The V end lost 7 bases, the J end lost 0 bases, and 5 bases lay between the germline ends. The CDR3 is made up of 12 amino acids. Germline V gives CDR1 ENHRY, CDR2 SYGVKD. CDR3 sequence (DNA): TGTGCCATCACCGGTAGCACAGATACGCAGTATTTT. It encodes CAITGSTDTQYF.

This clonotype was picked up a small number of times. This chain connects TRBV10-3 to TRBJ2-7, with TRBD1 matching 9 bases. The germline V gene has CDR1 ENHRY and CDR2 SYGVKD. The ends lost 4 bases at V and 4 bases at J; junction bases unmatched: 2. The CDR3 covers 13 residues. The DNA of the CDR3 is TGTGCCATCAGTGCCGGGACAGGGTACGAGCAGTACTTC. Residues: CAISAGTGYEQYF.

The table lists this clonotype with many counts. The chain combines TRBV7-9 with TRBJ2-1; no firm D call. This CDR3 is 14 amino acids long. CDR1 and CDR2 (germline): SEHNR, FQNEAQ (reference sequence). Between the trimmed V and J ends, which lost 1 base and 1 base, there was a span of 5 bases. The CDR3 DNA reads TGTGCCAGCAGCTTAGTTGGATCCTACAATGAGCAGTTCTTC. Encoded protein: CASSLVGSYNEQFF.

This chain joins TRBV12-3 or TRBV12-4 and TRBJ2-1; possible D gene TRBD2, 5 bases. CDR3 length: 14 amino acids. Trimming took off 8 bases at V and 2 bases at J, with 13 bases between the two ends. CDR3 bases: TGTGCCAGCCGGATTGGGAGTGCCTACAATGAGCAGTTCTTC. This translates into CASRIGSAYNEQFF.

This clonotype has just a few counts. CDR3 nucleotide sequence: TGTGCCAGCAGCCCTGGACTAGCGGGAGGCAGGAACGAGCAGTACTTC. It encodes CASSPGLAGGRNEQYF. This chain uses TRBV6-2 or TRBV6-3 with TRBJ2-7; 14 bases fit TRBD2. Germline values: CDR1 MNHEY, CDR2 SVGEGT. After removal of 6 bases from V and 5 bases from J, the junction contained 9 bases not matched to a gene. This CDR3 region has 16 residues.

A few counts support this clonotype. CDR3 amino acids: CASSPLPLTGTVEQYF. The CDR3 DNA reads TGTGCCAGCTCACCACTCCCTCTGACAGGAACTGTTGAGCAGTACTTC. The genes are TRBV18 and TRBJ2-7, with a weak D call TRBD1 (6 bases). V was pared by 1 base and J by 7 bases, with 20 bases between. Germline V gene data show CDR1 as KGHSH and CDR2 as LQKENI. The CDR3 runs to 16 residues.

This chain links TRBV6-5 with TRBJ2-5; D is unclear. The germline gives CDR1 MNHEY, CDR2 SVGAGI. V was shortened by 0 bases and J by 7 bases, with 12 bases between the two germline ends. This CDR3 spans 14 amino acids. CDR3 sequence reads: CASSYSRLDSTQYF. The CDR3 nucleotides are TGTGCCAGCAGTTACTCGAGGTTGGATTCGACCCAGTACTTC.

This clonotype was seen a single time. J is TRBJ2-3 and V is TRBV5-1; no definite D call. V shed 7 bases and J shed 2 bases, with 23 bases lying between them. This CDR3 spans 17 amino acids. CDR1 and CDR2 from the germline V gene are SGHRS and YFSETQ. The CDR3 DNA reads as TGCGCCAGCGTCCCAGCGCCTGTCGCCCGGATCACAGATACGCAGTATTTT. Its protein is CASVPAPVARITDTQYF. The variable domain in full, with the rest retrieved from reference TRBV5-1 and TRBJ2-3, is KAGVTQTPRYLIKTRGQQVTLSCSPISGHRSVSWYQQTPGQGLQFLFEYFSETQRNKGNFPGRFSGRQFSNSRSEMNVSTLELGDSALYLCASVPAPVARITDTQYFGPGTRLTVL.

This chain joins TRBV3-1 and TRBJ2-3; D gene ambiguous. From germline, CDR1 is LGHDT and CDR2 YNNKEL (reference sequence). CDR3 length: 20 amino acids. The ends were cut back, 8 bases at V and 2 bases at J, with 32 bases in the middle. This CDR3 is CASSMNLEEDRRYLTDTQYF. The CDR3 region has the DNA TGTGCCAGCTCGATGAACCTCGAAGAGGATAGGCGGTATCTCACAGATACGCAGTATTTT.